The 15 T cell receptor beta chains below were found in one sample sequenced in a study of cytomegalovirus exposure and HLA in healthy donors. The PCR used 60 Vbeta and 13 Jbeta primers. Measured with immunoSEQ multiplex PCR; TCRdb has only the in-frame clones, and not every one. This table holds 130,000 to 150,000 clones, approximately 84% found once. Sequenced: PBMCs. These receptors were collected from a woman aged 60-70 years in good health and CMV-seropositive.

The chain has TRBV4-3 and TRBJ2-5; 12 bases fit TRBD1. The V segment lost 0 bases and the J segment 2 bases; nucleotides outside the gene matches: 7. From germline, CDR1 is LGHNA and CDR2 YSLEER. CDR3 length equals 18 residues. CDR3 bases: TGCGCCAGCAGCCAAGATTGGGACAGGGGGCGCCCACAAGAGACCCAGTACTTC. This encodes CASSQDWDRGRPQETQYF.

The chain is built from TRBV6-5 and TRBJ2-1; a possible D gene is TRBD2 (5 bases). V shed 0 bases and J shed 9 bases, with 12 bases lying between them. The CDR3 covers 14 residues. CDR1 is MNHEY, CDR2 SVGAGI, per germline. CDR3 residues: CASSYSALAGEQFF. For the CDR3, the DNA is TGTGCCAGCAGTTACTCTGCGTTGGCGGGTGAGCAGTTCTTC.

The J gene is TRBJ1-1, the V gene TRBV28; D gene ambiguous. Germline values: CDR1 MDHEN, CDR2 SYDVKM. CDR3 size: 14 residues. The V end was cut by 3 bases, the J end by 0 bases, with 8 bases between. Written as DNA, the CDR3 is TGTGCCAGCAGTTTTGCAGGTATGAACACTGAAGCTTTCTTT. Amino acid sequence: CASSFAGMNTEAFF.

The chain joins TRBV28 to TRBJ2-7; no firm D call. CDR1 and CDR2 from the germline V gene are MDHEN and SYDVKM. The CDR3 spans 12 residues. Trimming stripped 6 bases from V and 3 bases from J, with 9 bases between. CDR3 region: CASRAPGYEQYF. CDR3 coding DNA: TGTGCCAGCAGAGCCCCTGGCTACGAGCAGTACTTC.

The CDR3 protein is CASSQEVGQHVNYTF. Written as DNA, the CDR3 is TGCGCCAGCAGCCAAGAAGTGGGACAGCACGTGAACTACACCTTC. J is TRBJ1-2 and V is TRBV4-1; TRBD1 matches 7 bases. Germline CDR1 reads MGHRA; CDR2 reads YSYEKL. CDR3 length equals 15 residues. Trimming at V came to 0 bases and at J to 10 bases, leaving 11 bases not matched to a gene.

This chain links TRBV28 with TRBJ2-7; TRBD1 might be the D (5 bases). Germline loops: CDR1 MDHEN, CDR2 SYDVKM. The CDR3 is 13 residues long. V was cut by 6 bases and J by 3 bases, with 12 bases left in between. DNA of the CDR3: TGTGCCAGCAGCCCAGGGCTAAGCTACGAGCAGTACTTC. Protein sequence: CASSPGLSYEQYF.

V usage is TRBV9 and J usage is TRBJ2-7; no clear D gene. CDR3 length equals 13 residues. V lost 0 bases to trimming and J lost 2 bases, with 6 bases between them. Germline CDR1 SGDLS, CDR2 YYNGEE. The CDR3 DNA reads TGTGCCAGCAGCGTAGGGGCAGCCTACGAGCAGTACTTC. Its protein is CASSVGAAYEQYF.

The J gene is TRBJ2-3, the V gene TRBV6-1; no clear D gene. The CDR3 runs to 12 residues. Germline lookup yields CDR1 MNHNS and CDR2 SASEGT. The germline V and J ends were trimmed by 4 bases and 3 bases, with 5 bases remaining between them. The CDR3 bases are TGTGCCAGCAGTGCTAGTACAGATACGCAGTATTTT. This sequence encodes CASSASTDTQYF.

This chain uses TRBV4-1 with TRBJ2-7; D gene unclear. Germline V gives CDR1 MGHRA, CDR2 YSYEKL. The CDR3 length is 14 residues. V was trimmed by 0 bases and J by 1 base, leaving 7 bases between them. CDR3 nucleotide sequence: TGCGCCAGCAGCCAAGATATAGAGTCCTACGAGCAGTACTTC. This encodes CASSQDIESYEQYF.

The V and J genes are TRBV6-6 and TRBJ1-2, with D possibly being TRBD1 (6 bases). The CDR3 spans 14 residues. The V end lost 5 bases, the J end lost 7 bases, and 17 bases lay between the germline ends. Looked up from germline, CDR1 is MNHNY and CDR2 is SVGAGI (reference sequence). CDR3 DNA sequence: TGTGCCAGCAGTCAAACAACAGGGATTGTTGGCTACACCTTC. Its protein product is CASSQTTGIVGYTF.

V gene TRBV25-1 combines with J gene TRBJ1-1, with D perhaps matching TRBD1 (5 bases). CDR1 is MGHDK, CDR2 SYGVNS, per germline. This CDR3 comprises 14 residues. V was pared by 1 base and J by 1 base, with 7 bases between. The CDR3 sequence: CASSEFGQNTEAFF. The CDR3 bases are TGTGCCAGCAGTGAATTTGGACAGAACACTGAAGCTTTCTTT.

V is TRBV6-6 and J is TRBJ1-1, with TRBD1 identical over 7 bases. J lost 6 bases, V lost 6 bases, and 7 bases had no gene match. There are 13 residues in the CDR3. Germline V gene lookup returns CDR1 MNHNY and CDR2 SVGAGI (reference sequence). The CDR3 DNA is TGTGCCAGCAGACCGACAGGGACCCCTGAAGCTTTCTTT. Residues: CASRPTGTPEAFF.

The CDR3 DNA reads TGTGCCAGCAGTCTGAAACCGGGACAGGGACCTTACGAGCAGTACTTC. Translation gives CASSLKPGQGPYEQYF. The chain joins TRBV7-9 to TRBJ2-7; 9 nucleotides align to TRBD1. Germline-derived CDR1 and CDR2 are SEHNR and FQNEAQ (reference sequence). V lost 6 bases, J lost 4 bases, and 13 bases stayed unmatched. This CDR3 region has 16 residues.

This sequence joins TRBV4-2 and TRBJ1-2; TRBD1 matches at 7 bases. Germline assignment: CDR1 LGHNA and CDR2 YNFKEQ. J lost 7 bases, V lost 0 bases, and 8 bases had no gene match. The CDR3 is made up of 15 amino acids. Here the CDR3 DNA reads TGTGCCAGCAGCCAAGATCTAGGAGGGGGCGGTGGCTACACCTTC. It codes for CASSQDLGGGGGYTF.

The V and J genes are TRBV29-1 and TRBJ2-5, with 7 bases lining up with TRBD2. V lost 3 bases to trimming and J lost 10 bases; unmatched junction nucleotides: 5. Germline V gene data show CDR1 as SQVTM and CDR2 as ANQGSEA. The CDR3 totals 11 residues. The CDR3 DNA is TGCAGCGTTGAGGTTACGGGAGGCCAGTACTTC. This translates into CSVEVTGGQYF.